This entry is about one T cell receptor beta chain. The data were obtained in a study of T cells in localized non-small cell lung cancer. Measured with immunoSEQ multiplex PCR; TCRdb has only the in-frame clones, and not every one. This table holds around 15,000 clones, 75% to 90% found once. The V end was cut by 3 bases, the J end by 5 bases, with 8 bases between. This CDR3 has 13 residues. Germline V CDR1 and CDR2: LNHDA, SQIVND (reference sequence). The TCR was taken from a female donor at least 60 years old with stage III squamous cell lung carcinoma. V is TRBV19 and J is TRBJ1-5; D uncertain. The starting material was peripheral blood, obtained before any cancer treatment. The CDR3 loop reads CASSIQVYQPQHF. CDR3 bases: TGTGCCAGTAGTATCCAGGTTTATCAGCCCCAGCATTTT.